This T cell receptor beta chain was captured by sequencing in a study of blood T cell repertoires in COVID-19. TCRdb's table, derived via immunoSEQ multiplex PCR, lists solely in-frame clones and lacks some. The repertoire has about 210,000 clones, roughly 89% of them found once; the top ten carry approximately 10%. This CDR3 is 16 amino acids long. The sample consisted of PBMCs or T cells enriched from blood (not recorded which). The receptor was isolated from a man younger than 30 with acute COVID-19. The genes are TRBV21-1 and TRBJ2-6; the table's D call of TRBD1 was not tested on the DNA. TRBV21-1 represents a pseudogene. This CDR3 is CASSKGLRSGANVLTF. The CDR3 DNA sequence: TGTGCCAGCAGCAAGGGGCTGCGCTCTGGGGCCAACGTCCTGACTTTC.